This T cell receptor (beta chain) came from a study of blood T cells in healthy people across ages (dated by TCRdb to between 2014 and 2016). Regarding the research as a whole: In model experiments, roughly one uniquely barcoded TCR beta cDNA molecule per two T cells was captured by template switching. Age-related changes in TCR beta repertoire diversity were measured in the study by deep sequencing normalized with unique cDNA molecular identifiers. Donors were grouped into four age groups: young (average approximately 15 years), middle-aged (roughly 40), aged (around 66) and long-lived (roughly 80). Donors of different ages were randomly distributed across sequencing lanes to avoid experimental bias. Two additional independent replicas of 1 million unique cDNA reads from the same blood draw were analyzed for two donors (one aged 18 to 30 and one aged 80 or older).

As for this clonotype: Its antigen is not yet known. The sample holds no much larger clone one base away, and base qualities are not on file.

Donors were approximately 42 systemically healthy Caucasian individuals from Russia aged about 6 to 100 years. About 9.8 milliliters of peripheral blood were drawn from each donor into EDTA-treated Vacutainer tubes. Ficoll-Paque density-gradient centrifugation was used to isolate PBMCs, with at least 6.5 million per sample. Total RNA was extracted from PBMCs with Trizol reagent, with at least 6 micrograms obtained per sample. For every donor, flow cytometry on a PBMC aliquot measured the percentage of naive CD45RAhigh/CD27high T cells. Results and caveats for the whole study, not just this receptor: Compared with the aged group, the long-lived group had more naive CD4+ T cells, fewer expanded clones and increased TCR diversity, a pattern suggesting age selection. Because the CMV infection status of the donors was unknown, age-related changes in expanded clonotypes may potentially have been confounded. There was a strong correlation between observed TCR beta diversity and the percentage of naive T cells measured by flow cytometry. Total diversity estimates from one million sequenced T cells were considered lower bounds and underestimates. As age increased, observed TCR beta diversity per million T cells dropped in a roughly linear way, and a significant reduction was already evident by age about 40. Because profiling used bulk unsorted PBMCs, naive and antigen-experienced compartments could not be compared conclusively.

Libraries came from 5' RACE. The instrument was an Illumina HiSeq 2500. A second roughly 6 to 12 cycle PCR used a sample-barcoded 5' primer and a J-beta primer mix. Each TCR beta cDNA molecule received a unique molecular identifier from a template-switch 5' adaptor carrying 12 random nucleotides. Each sample yielded at least 3 million CDR3-containing paired-end reads. First-strand cDNA was synthesized from all RNA with the Mint cDNA synthesis kit, primed by a TRBC-specific oligonucleotide. After uracil-DNA glycosylase treatment, a first 18-cycle PCR used universal primers M1SS and BC2_uni_R on all cDNA. In the authors' own workflow: Normalization of each sample was performed by random selection of 1 million high-quality reads, each carrying a distinct molecular identifier. Instead of being binned into consensus sequences, reads with shared molecular identifiers were discarded. MiTCR, with a Q25 quality threshold and the strictest error-elimination algorithm, was used for CDR3 identification, clonotype clustering and error correction. A nonparametric unseen species model with Euler transformation was used to estimate a lower bound on total TCR beta diversity. TCRdb took the public reads, trimmed them with fastp at Q25, ran MiXCR for clone calling and kept in-frame beta chains. Identical CDR3 proteins give one entry, which carries the most common genes and DNA. These V and J calls rely on TCRdb rather than the paper's analysis. This sample has hundreds of thousands of distinct CDR3 sequences in its table, and around 50% of those were observed once. Of the sample, around 24% falls within the top ten clones.

The CDR3 has 12 amino acids, counting the end cysteine and phenylalanine. The sequence is cut down to CDR3 DNA, 36 bases in frame from base 1. A distance of 12 bases separates the germline ends of V and J, which lose 4 bases and 8 bases respectively. CDR1 is given as SGHNT and CDR2 as YYREEE, both from the germline V gene (reference sequence). This TCR derives from a man in his forties or fifties in good health. Recombination linked TRBV5-4 to TRBJ1-2, with the D segment identity uncertain. The sequenced sample was blood. The CDR3 is CASSDATRGYTF. The DNA reads as follows: TGTGCCAGCAGCGACGCGACGCGAGGCTACACCTTC.